This TCR beta chain was obtained from a study of control samples from healthy donors and cancer patients. Produced via immunoSEQ multiplex PCR; TCRdb's table is partial and in-frame only. The sample lists some 410,000 clones; roughly 90% were seen once. CDR1 and CDR2 (germline): KGHDR, SFDVKD. There are 13 residues in the CDR3. V was trimmed by 3 bases and J by 6 bases, leaving 11 bases between them. Sequencing was carried out using PBMCs. This clonotype originated in a man aged 40-55 years with head and neck cancer. V is TRBV24-1 and J is TRBJ2-7, with no clear D. The CDR3 region has the DNA TGTGCCACCAGTGATACACCGATTGCCGAGCAGTACTTC. Translated, it gives CATSDTPIAEQYF.